The 25 T cell receptor beta chains below come from one sample, sequenced in a study of blood T cell repertoires in COVID-19. The method was immunoSEQ multiplex PCR; TCRdb's version includes in-frame clones alone and lacks a portion of them. The profile covers 250,000 to 400,000 clones, with about 89% appearing a single time and roughly 5.2% taken by the ten largest. Sequencing was carried out using PBMCs or T cells enriched from blood (not recorded which). The receptor set was obtained from a man aged 55 to 70 who had recovered from COVID-19.

J is TRBJ1-4 and V is TRBV3-1 (or the pseudogene TRBV3-2); 8 positions agree with TRBD1. The length of the CDR3 is 14 residues. CDR1 is LGHDT and CDR2 is YNNKEL in the germline V gene (reference sequence). V shed 4 bases and J 8 bases; nucleotides not matched to a gene: 6. The CDR3 is CASSRGQGSEKLFF. CDR3 nucleotide sequence: TGTGCCAGCAGCCGTGGACAGGGAAGCGAAAAACTGTTTTTT.

V and J are TRBV3-1 (or the pseudogene TRBV3-2) and TRBJ2-7; possible D gene TRBD1, 5 bases. CDR1 and CDR2 (germline): LGHDT, YNNKEL (reference sequence). The CDR3 extends over 15 amino acids. V gave up 2 bases and J gave up 2 bases, with 13 bases separating them. CDR3 sequence reads: CASSQSLTDPYEQYF. The CDR3 DNA sequence: TGTGCCAGCAGCCAATCCCTGACAGACCCCTACGAGCAGTACTTC.

The rearrangement joins TRBV27 to TRBJ2-7, with D unclear. Trimming stripped 6 bases from V and 2 bases from J, with 14 bases between. The CDR3 is made up of 14 amino acids. CDR1 is MNHEY, CDR2 SMNVEV, per germline (reference sequence). The CDR3 protein is CASSSERIPYEQYF. The CDR3 DNA sequence: TGTGCCAGCAGCTCCGAGAGGATCCCCTACGAGCAGTACTTC.

The chain employs TRBV30 and TRBJ2-5; 7 bases align to TRBD2. The CDR3 has 13 amino acids. In germline, CDR1 is GTSNPN, CDR2 SVGIG (reference sequence). V gave up 2 bases and J gave up 7 bases; unmatched junction bases: 7. DNA of the CDR3: TGTGCCTGGAGTAGGGACTACCTGGCGACCCAGTACTTC. Translation gives CAWSRDYLATQYF.

The chain combines TRBV2 with TRBJ1-2, with a tentative D call TRBD1 (5 bases). This CDR3 region has 12 residues. V lost 5 bases and J 8 bases, leaving 12 bases between the germline ends. Germline loops: CDR1 SNHLY, CDR2 FYNNEI. As DNA, the CDR3 is TGTGCCAGCAGTTTTGGGGGGGAGGGCTACACCTTC. The encoded protein is CASSFGGEGYTF.

Concerning this clone itself: Other DNA sequences in this sample translate to the same CDR3. The rearrangement joins TRBV9 to TRBJ1-3; D is uncertain. The V gene's germline CDR1 is SGDLS and CDR2 YYNGEE. The CDR3 is 16 residues long. V lost 0 bases to trimming and J lost 0 bases, with 10 bases between them. The CDR3 region is CASSVAWGGSGNTIYF. The CDR3 DNA reads as TGTGCCAGCAGCGTAGCTTGGGGAGGCTCTGGAAACACCATATATTTT.

The chain recombines TRBV5-1 with TRBJ1-4; D gene ambiguous. This CDR3 is 14 amino acids long. Trimming took 0 bases from V and 3 from J, leaving 6 bases between them. Germline V gives CDR1 SGHRS, CDR2 YFSETQ. CDR3 amino acids: CASSLASSNEKLFF. In nucleotides, the CDR3 is TGCGCCAGCAGCTTGGCTTCCTCTAATGAAAAACTGTTTTTT.

A single count supports this clone. The rearrangement uses TRBV10-3 and TRBJ2-2, with 8 bases aligning to TRBD1. The CDR3 loop spans 16 amino acids. CDR1 ENHRY and CDR2 SYGVKD come from the germline V gene. V was clipped by 4 bases and J by 7 bases; unmatched bases: 11. The CDR3 nucleotides read TGTGCCATCAGTGCAAACGCACAGGGGGGTAGCGGGGAGCTGTTTTTT. As protein: CAISANAQGGSGELFF.

The chain recombines TRBV28 with TRBJ2-7; TRBD1 matches 7 bases. The CDR3 runs to 14 residues. Germline V lookup: CDR1 MDHEN, CDR2 SYDVKM. J lost 3 bases, V lost 5 bases, and 7 bases had no gene match. In DNA, the CDR3 is TGTGCCAGCAGTAGCCTCAACAGGGGCTACGAGCAGTACTTC. Translated: CASSSLNRGYEQYF. Together with reference TRBV28 and TRBJ2-7, the CDR3 gives the full variable domain: DVKVTQSSRYLVKRTGEKVFLECVQDMDHENMFWYRQDPGLGLRLIYFSYDVKMKEKGDIPEGYSVSREKKERFSLILESASTNQTSMYLCASSSLNRGYEQYFGPGTRLTVT.

The V and J genes are TRBV5-1 and TRBJ2-7; TRBD2 matches 7 bases. CDR1 is SGHRS and CDR2 is YFSETQ in the germline V gene. V trimming: 4 bases; J trimming: 0 bases; junction bases outside the gene matches: 7. The CDR3 has 15 amino acids. The CDR3 DNA reads TGCGCCAGCAGCCGCTCGGGCGGGAGCTCCTACGAGCAGTACTTC. Protein product: CASSRSGGSSYEQYF.

This chain uses TRBV4-2 with TRBJ1-2; the match to TRBD1 covers 8 bases. Unmatched junction bases numbered 6, after V lost 3 bases and J lost 0 bases. CDR1 is LGHNA and CDR2 is YNFKEQ in the germline V gene. The CDR3 is 16 residues long. Here the CDR3 DNA reads TGTGCCAGCAGCCAGCATCGACAGGGGTCTAACTATGGCTACACCTTC. It codes for CASSQHRQGSNYGYTF.

The rearrangement joins TRBV7-2 to TRBJ2-5, with 7 bases lining up with TRBD2. This CDR3 spans 14 amino acids. V was pared by 5 bases and J by 8 bases, with 11 bases of the junction left unmatched. In germline, CDR1 is SGHTA, CDR2 FQGNSA. The CDR3, as DNA: TGTGCCAGCAGCATTCTAGCGGATCGAGGAACCCAGTACTTC. Its protein is CASSILADRGTQYF.

The genes are TRBV2 and TRBJ2-7, with a tentative D call TRBD2 (6 bases). The germline V gene encodes CDR1 SNHLY and CDR2 FYNNEI. V was cut by 6 bases and J by 6 bases, with 18 bases left in between. The CDR3 extends over 14 amino acids. CDR3 DNA sequence: TGTGCCAGCAGCCGGGACTCGGGCCCCCTCGAGCAGTACTTC. The encoded protein is CASSRDSGPLEQYF.

The rearrangement uses TRBV5-4 and TRBJ2-3; 14 nucleotides line up with TRBD2. The CDR3 totals 15 residues. Germline CDR1 reads SGHNT; CDR2 reads YYREEE (reference sequence). V gave up 4 bases and J gave up 6 bases; unmatched junction bases: 4. The CDR3 nucleotides read TGTGCCAGCAGCAAGGGACTAGCGGGAGCTGATACGCAGTATTTT. This encodes CASSKGLAGADTQYF.

V and J are TRBV6-1 and TRBJ2-5; TRBD2 might be the D (7 bases). Germline assignment: CDR1 MNHNS and CDR2 SASEGT. The CDR3 loop spans 15 amino acids. The V and J ends lost 0 bases and 4 bases respectively, with 12 bases between them. The CDR3 DNA is TGTGCCAGCAGTGAAGCGGCAGGGGAGGGAGAGACCCAGTACTTC. Protein sequence: CASSEAAGEGETQYF.

The chain employs TRBV21-1 and TRBJ1-1; the tabulated D call, TRBD1, remains unverified against the DNA. TRBV21-1 corresponds to a pseudogene. The CDR3 loop spans 16 amino acids. As DNA, the CDR3 is TGTGCCAGCAGCAAACCCTGGGCCCTGGTATCCACTGAAGCTTTCTTT. It yields the protein CASSKPWALVSTEAFF.

The genes are TRBV5-1 and TRBJ1-4; D not resolved. Deletions cut 4 bases from V and 6 bases from J, with 16 bases between. This CDR3 is 15 amino acids long. Germline V CDR1 and CDR2: SGHRS, YFSETQ. CDR3 bases: TGCGCCAGCAGCCCTGGAGGGCAGGCTGATGAAAAACTGTTTTTT. It yields the protein CASSPGGQADEKLFF. Using reference TRBV5-1 and TRBJ1-4 for the parts outside the CDR3, the full variable domain is KAGVTQTPRYLIKTRGQQVTLSCSPISGHRSVSWYQQTPGQGLQFLFEYFSETQRNKGNFPGRFSGRQFSNSRSEMNVSTLELGDSALYLCASSPGGQADEKLFFGSGTQLSVL.

The rearrangement joins TRBV2 to TRBJ2-1, with 10 bases fitting TRBD2. The V segment lost 8 bases and the J segment 6 bases; nucleotides outside the gene matches: 10. This CDR3 comprises 15 residues. Germline V gene data show CDR1 as SNHLY and CDR2 as FYNNEI. In DNA, the CDR3 is TGTGCCAGCTCTGAGAGGACTAGCGGCCTCAATGAGCAGTTCTTC. This encodes CASSERTSGLNEQFF.

The chain has TRBV29-1 and TRBJ1-2, with D possibly TRBD1 on 6 matching bases. From germline, CDR1 is SQVTM and CDR2 ANQGSEA. The CDR3 is 14 amino acids. V dropped 4 bases and J dropped 4 bases, with 16 bases sitting between them. The CDR3 bases are TGCAGCGTTGCTGAGGACAGTTATTCCTATGGCTACACCTTC. Translated, it gives CSVAEDSYSYGYTF.

This chain uses TRBV5-4 with TRBJ2-5; D remains ambiguous. The CDR3 is 14 amino acids. Trimming took off 4 bases at V and 5 bases at J, with 15 bases between the two ends. Per the germline V gene, CDR1 is SGHNT and CDR2 is YYREEE (reference sequence). CDR3 in amino acids: CASSPLTNRETQYF. CDR3 DNA sequence: TGTGCCAGCAGCCCCTTAACCAACCGGGAGACCCAGTACTTC.

The J gene is TRBJ2-5, the V gene TRBV7-3, with a possible D match to TRBD2 (6 bases). Germline V lookup: CDR1 SGHTA, CDR2 FQGTGA. The CDR3 has 15 residues. V was clipped by 2 bases and J by 1 base, with 11 bases between them. CDR3 nucleotide sequence: TGTGCCAGCAGCTTAGGAGCGGGTGGCCAAGAGACCCAGTACTTC. Translating gives CASSLGAGGQETQYF.

The chain carries TRBV7-2 and TRBJ1-5, with a weak D call TRBD1 (6 bases). The CDR3 spans 14 residues. The germline V gene has CDR1 SGHTA and CDR2 FQGNSA. The V and J ends lost 5 bases and 4 bases respectively, with 12 bases between them. For the CDR3, the DNA is TGTGCCAGCAGCCATGGACAGATAAATCAGCCCCAGCATTTT. Residues: CASSHGQINQPQHF.

The CDR3 nucleotides read TGTGCCAGCACCCTGCGAGGACTAGCGATCAATACCTACGAGCAGTACTTC. Protein sequence: CASTLRGLAINTYEQYF. The chain couples TRBV27 to TRBJ2-7; 9 bases are a match to TRBD2. Unmatched junction bases numbered 15, after V lost 7 bases and J lost 2 bases. The CDR3 length is 17 residues. Germline V gene sequence: CDR1 MNHEY, CDR2 SMNVEV (reference sequence).

The chain is built from TRBV6-5 and TRBJ2-1; 7 nucleotides align to TRBD1. The V segment lost 6 bases and the J segment 5 bases; nucleotides outside the gene matches: 7. The CDR3 spans 14 residues. In germline, CDR1 is MNHEY, CDR2 SVGAGI. CDR3 in DNA: TGTGCCAGCAGCCCGAATAGGGGGCACAATGAGCAGTTCTTC. Protein product: CASSPNRGHNEQFF.

The CDR3 DNA reads as TGTGCCAGCAGCTCCAACAACAGGGGCACTGAAGCTTTCTTT. Translation gives CASSSNNRGTEAFF. The chain combines TRBV11-2 with TRBJ1-1; 7 bases are a match to TRBD1. CDR3 length: 14 residues. CDR1 and CDR2 (germline): SGHAT, FQNNGV. Germline trimming cut 4 bases from V and 4 bases from J; bases unmatched to any gene: 6. The variable domain in full, with the rest retrieved from reference TRBV11-2 and TRBJ1-1, is EAGVAQSPRYKIIEKRQSVAFWCNPISGHATLYWYQQILGQGPKLLIQFQNNGVVDDSQLPKDRFSAERLKGVDSTLKIQPAKLEDSAVYLCASSSNNRGTEAFFGQGTRLTVV.